The rows below give T cell receptor beta chains drawn from one sample of a study of cytomegalovirus exposure and HLA in healthy donors. Data came from immunoSEQ multiplex PCR; TCRdb stores just in-frame clones and leaves some out. The repertoire holds some 130,000 clones, with more than 7.5% as singletons. The specimen sequenced was PBMCs. The receptors derive from a man between 45 and 60 years old in good health and CMV-seronegative. CDR3s include the opening cysteine and the closing phenylalanine or tryptophan. The D gene is left open where the match is weak. Rows may omit the clone size; those that give it use once, few, many or a size class.

few	TRBJ2-2	TRBD1	TRBV9	CASSGQGGAGELFF	TGTGCCAGCTCCGGACAGGGGGGGGCCGGGGAGCTGTTTTTT
once	TRBJ2-5	TRBD2	TRBV4-1	CASSQAPRGGAQETQYF	TGCGCCAGCAGCCAAGCGCCTCGGGGGGGGGCCCAAGAGACCCAGTACTTC
-	TRBJ2-1	TRBD2	TRBV5-4	CASSLGGLAGYNEQFF	TGTGCCAGCAGCTTGGGGGGACTAGCGGGATACAATGAGCAGTTCTTC
-	TRBJ1-6	-	TRBV30	CAWKGQNNSPLHF	TGTGCCTGGAAAGGACAGAATAATTCACCCCTCCACTTT
-	TRBJ2-1	-	TRBV19	CASIGGVEQFF	TGTGCCAGTATAGGAGGGGTTGAGCAGTTCTTC
-	TRBJ2-7	-	TRBV29-1	CSVAEVSAYEQYF	TGCAGCGTCGCCGAGGTCTCAGCCTACGAGCAGTACTTC
-	TRBJ2-7	TRBD1	TRBV6-6	CASSGQGANEQYF	TGTGCCAGCAGTGGACAGGGGGCCAACGAGCAGTACTTC
-	TRBJ1-1	-	TRBV15	CATGSSRVNTEAFF	TGTGCCACCGGATCCTCCCGGGTGAACACTGAAGCTTTCTTT
few	TRBJ2-7	-	TRBV29-1	CSVPSRGNNEQYF	TGCAGCGTTCCAAGTAGGGGGAACAACGAGCAGTACTTC
-	TRBJ1-2	TRBD1	TRBV7-6	CASSPSTGGQWGYTF	TGTGCCAGCAGCCCTTCGACAGGGGGCCAGTGGGGCTACACCTTC
-	TRBJ2-3	TRBD2	TRBV4-1	CASSQALAGRLTDTQYF	TGCGCCAGCAGCCAAGCCTTAGCGGGAAGACTCACAGATACGCAGTATTTT
few	TRBJ1-1	-	TRBV6-5	CASSYSIYSRGTEAFF	TGTGCCAGCAGTTACTCGATATACAGCCGGGGCACTGAAGCTTTCTTT
-	TRBJ1-1	TRBD1	TRBV7-9	CASNRDRGKYEAFF	TGTGCCAGCAACCGGGACAGGGGGAAATATGAAGCTTTCTTT
-	TRBJ1-4	-	TRBV2	CASSYGGEKLFF	TGTGCCAGCAGCTACGGGGGGGAAAAACTGTTTTTT
few	TRBJ2-6	-	TRBV2	CASSEALGGLGVLTF	TGTGCCAGCAGTGAAGCGCTAGGAGGGTTGGGCGTCCTGACTTTC
few	TRBJ2-2	-	TRBV7-5	CARSLVPRPSYTGELFF	TGTGCCAGAAGCTTAGTTCCGAGGCCCTCCTACACCGGGGAGCTGTTTTTT
few	TRBJ1-5	-	TRBV5-1	CASSQGTDWNQPQHF	TGCGCCAGCAGCCAGGGGACCGATTGGAATCAGCCCCAGCATTTT
-	TRBJ1-1	-	TRBV27	CASSLEYRDTEAFF	TGTGCCAGCAGTTTGGAATACAGGGACACTGAAGCTTTCTTT
-	TRBJ2-1	-	TRBV7-8	CASSLYRQVAHSYNEQFF	TGTGCCAGCAGCTTATATCGACAGGTGGCCCACTCCTACAATGAGCAGTTCTTC
few	TRBJ1-5	-	TRBV10-3	CAIKPGLESNQPQHF	TGTGCCATCAAACCAGGACTGGAATCCAATCAGCCCCAGCATTTT
few	TRBJ2-1	TRBD2	TRBV13	CASSFGGLSGYNEQFF	TGTGCCAGCAGCTTTGGGGGACTATCGGGGTACAATGAGCAGTTCTTC
-	TRBJ1-1	TRBD1	TRBV9	CASSARQGANTEAFF	TGTGCCAGCAGCGCTCGACAGGGGGCCAACACTGAAGCTTTCTTT
few	TRBJ2-7	TRBD2	TRBV27	CASRTGGLYEQYF	TGTGCCAGCCGGACGGGAGGATTATACGAGCAGTACTTC
few	TRBJ2-1	-	TRBV7-3	CASSPRSGGSSPHNNEQFF	TGTGCCAGCAGCCCGAGATCGGGGGGCTCCTCCCCACACAACAATGAGCAGTTCTTC
-	TRBJ2-5	TRBD1	TRBV2	CASTRGEGGGETQYF	TGTGCCAGCACCCGAGGGGAAGGGGGCGGGGAGACCCAGTACTTC
few	TRBJ1-2	-	TRBV25-1	CASSSLGVESNYGYTF	TGTGCCAGCAGCTCATTAGGGGTTGAATCTAACTATGGCTACACCTTC
-	TRBJ2-7	TRBD1	TRBV29-1	CSARTGTGFLSEQYF	TGCAGCGCCCGAACCGGGACAGGGTTTCTTTCCGAGCAGTACTTC
-	TRBJ2-2	-	TRBV5-1	CASSLGLAVTGELFF	TGCGCCAGCAGCTTGGGTTTAGCGGTCACCGGGGAGCTGTTTTTT
-	TRBJ1-1	TRBD1	TRBV5-6	CASRVGTGHPEAFF	TGTGCCAGCAGGGTGGGGACAGGGCATCCTGAAGCTTTCTTT
few	TRBJ2-7	-	TRBV7-2	CASSSRDLGAYEQYF	TGTGCCAGCAGCTCTCGGGACTTAGGGGCCTACGAGCAGTACTTC
-	TRBJ2-5	TRBD2	TRBV29-1	CSVERGAGEQETQYF	TGCAGCGTCGAGCGAGGGGCGGGGGAGCAAGAGACCCAGTACTTC
-	TRBJ2-3	-	TRBV12-2	CASRFFPGQGQDTQYF	TGTGCAAGTCGCTTTTTTCCGGGACAGGGTCAAGATACGCAGTATTTT
few	TRBJ1-2	-	TRBV7-2	CASSKGGQGANYGYTF	TGTGCCAGCAGCAAAGGAGGGCAGGGAGCTAACTATGGCTACACCTTC
-	TRBJ1-4	-	TRBV7-2	CASSLDPWGRAEKLFF	TGTGCCAGCAGCTTAGATCCCTGGGGGAGGGCCGAAAAACTGTTTTTT
-	TRBJ2-1	TRBD2	TRBV11-3	CASSLGTSGRSDEQFF	TGTGCCAGCAGCTTAGGGACTAGCGGGAGATCAGATGAGCAGTTCTTC
few	TRBJ2-2	-	TRBV7-2	CASSPSPFSSGELFF	TGTGCCAGCAGCCCCAGCCCCTTTAGCTCCGGGGAGCTGTTTTTT
few	TRBJ2-2	-	TRBV5-4	CASSPNRGIATGELFF	TGTGCCAGCAGCCCAAACCGGGGTATAGCCACCGGGGAGCTGTTTTTT
few	TRBJ2-7	TRBD2	TRBV5-1	CASSFSSGRNLLHEQYF	TGCGCCAGCAGCTTCTCTAGCGGGAGAAATCTCCTACACGAGCAGTACTTC
-	TRBJ2-1	-	TRBV9	CASSVGVGGNEQFF	TGTGCCAGCAGCGTAGGGGTCGGAGGTAATGAGCAGTTCTTC
-	TRBJ1-6	-	TRBV9	CASISSGRANSPLHF	TGTGCCAGCATATCTAGCGGGAGGGCTAATTCACCCCTCCACTTT
-	TRBJ1-2	TRBD1	TRBV28	CASSNLGTGLNGYTF	TGTGCCAGCAGTAACCTGGGGACAGGGTTGAATGGCTACACCTTC
-	TRBJ2-2	TRBD2	TRBV5-1	CASSFPTSGGSGELFF	TGCGCCAGCAGCTTCCCGACTAGCGGAGGGAGCGGGGAGCTGTTTTTT
few	TRBJ2-7	TRBD2	TRBV7-2	CASARAREIPSGQYF	TGTGCCAGCGCCCGGGCGCGGGAGATCCCCTCCGGGCAGTACTTC
-	TRBJ1-2	TRBD1	TRBV6-1	CASSAAPGQSGYGYTF	TGTGCCAGCAGTGCGGCCCCGGGACAGTCTGGCTATGGCTACACCTTC
-	TRBJ2-1	TRBD2	TRBV6-4	CASSLAGSGRQSNEQFF	TGTGCCAGCAGTCTCGCGGGTAGCGGGAGGCAAAGCAATGAGCAGTTCTTC
few	TRBJ2-1	TRBD1	TRBV6-6	CASRTIGTGGDEQFF	TGTGCCAGCAGAACTATCGGGACAGGGGGCGATGAGCAGTTCTTC
few	TRBJ2-3	-	TRBV6-1	CASSSGYGDTQYF	TGTGCCAGCAGTTCAGGGTATGGAGATACGCAGTATTTT
-	TRBJ2-7	-	TRBV19	CASTLSTASYEQYF	TGTGCCAGTACCCTCTCCACAGCCTCCTACGAGCAGTACTTC
-	TRBJ2-7	-	TRBV7-9	CASSLAGANEQYF	TGTGCCAGCAGCTTAGCGGGGGCTAACGAGCAGTACTTC
few	TRBJ2-3	TRBD1	TRBV5-8	CASSLGTGAPDTQYF	TGTGCCAGCAGCTTGGGGACAGGGGCTCCAGATACGCAGTATTTT
-	TRBJ2-3	-	TRBV14	CASSPLGLPGGTDTQYF	TGTGCCAGCAGCCCTCTTGGGCTTCCCGGGGGCACAGATACGCAGTATTTT
few	TRBJ2-7	TRBD2	TRBV5-1	CASSLVSSGNYEQYF	TGCGCCAGCAGCTTGGTCTCTAGCGGAAACTACGAGCAGTACTTC
few	TRBJ2-7	-	TRBV2	CASTPGEFYEQYF	TGTGCCAGCACCCCGGGGGAATTCTACGAGCAGTACTTC
-	TRBJ2-1	TRBD2	TRBV7-9	CASSLVVSSGPNNEQFF	TGTGCCAGCAGCTTAGTGGTGTCTAGCGGGCCTAACAATGAGCAGTTCTTC
few	TRBJ1-2	-	TRBV6-5	CASSYYSRQGGGYTF	TGTGCCAGCAGTTACTATTCCCGGCAGGGTGGAGGCTACACCTTC
-	TRBJ1-2	TRBD1	TRBV13	CASSRGGDRGDYGYTF	TGTGCCAGCAGCCGGGGGGGGGACAGGGGGGACTATGGCTACACCTTC
few	TRBJ2-2	-	TRBV28	CASSRQGGTGELFF	TGTGCCAGCAGCCGACAGGGAGGAACCGGGGAGCTGTTTTTT
few	TRBJ2-7	TRBD1	TRBV9	CASSPTGTGSDHEQYF	TGTGCCAGCAGCCCTACAGGGACAGGGTCTGACCACGAGCAGTACTTC
few	TRBJ2-6	-	TRBV30	CAWSLKTARLDNVLTF	TGTGCCTGGAGTCTTAAGACAGCCCGTTTAGATAACGTCCTGACTTTC
-	TRBJ1-1	-	TRBV6-6	CASSSTQENTEAFF	TGTGCCAGCAGTAGCACACAGGAGAACACTGAAGCTTTCTTT